This record looks at one T cell receptor beta chain sequence and its context. Its antigen remains unidentified. Vbeta (60) and Jbeta (13) primers were used in the PCR. Some clones are missing from TCRdb's copy, which holds only in-frame ones; the method was immunoSEQ multiplex PCR. The data contain some 130,000 clones, around 76% of them seen just once; the ten biggest clones take up around 2%. The data originate from a study of cytomegalovirus exposure and HLA in healthy donors. This CDR3 spans 15 amino acids. Germline V lookup: CDR1 SGHRS, CDR2 YFSETQ. Between the trimmed V and J ends, which lost 3 bases and 7 bases, there was a span of 17 bases. Regarding the study as a whole: Sequences of the TCR beta chain were said to predict the HLA-A and HLA-B alleles of most subjects accurately.

Sequenced input: PBMCs. The J gene is TRBJ1-3, the V gene TRBV5-1, with D possibly TRBD1 on 6 matching bases. This sequence originates from a woman aged 45-59 years in good health and CMV-seronegative. The CDR3 DNA sequence: TGCGCCAGCAGCTCGAACAGGGCCAGCAGGAACACCATATATTTT. Its protein product is CASSSNRASRNTIYF.